The following is a TCR beta chain sequence with its context. These data belong to a study of OX40 agonist ivuxolimab in advanced cancers. V lost 0 bases and J lost 3, with 8 bases in between. Looked up from germline, CDR1 is SGHRS and CDR2 is YFSETQ. The CDR3 runs to 14 residues. Clones were sequenced by immunoSEQ multiplex PCR, and TCRdb holds only the in-frame ones, with some missing. The profile shows tens of thousands of clones, 91% of them singletons. This sequence originates from an adult with an advanced solid tumor such as melanoma, head and neck, liver or kidney cancer. The chain uses TRBV5-1 and TRBJ2-3; D not resolved. The sequencing used CD4+ or CD8+ T cells sorted from blood, collected in a trial of the OX40 agonist ivuxolimab. The CDR3 spells CASSLGQETDTQYF. The DNA for the CDR3 is TGCGCCAGCAGCTTGGGTCAGGAGACAGATACGCAGTATTTT.